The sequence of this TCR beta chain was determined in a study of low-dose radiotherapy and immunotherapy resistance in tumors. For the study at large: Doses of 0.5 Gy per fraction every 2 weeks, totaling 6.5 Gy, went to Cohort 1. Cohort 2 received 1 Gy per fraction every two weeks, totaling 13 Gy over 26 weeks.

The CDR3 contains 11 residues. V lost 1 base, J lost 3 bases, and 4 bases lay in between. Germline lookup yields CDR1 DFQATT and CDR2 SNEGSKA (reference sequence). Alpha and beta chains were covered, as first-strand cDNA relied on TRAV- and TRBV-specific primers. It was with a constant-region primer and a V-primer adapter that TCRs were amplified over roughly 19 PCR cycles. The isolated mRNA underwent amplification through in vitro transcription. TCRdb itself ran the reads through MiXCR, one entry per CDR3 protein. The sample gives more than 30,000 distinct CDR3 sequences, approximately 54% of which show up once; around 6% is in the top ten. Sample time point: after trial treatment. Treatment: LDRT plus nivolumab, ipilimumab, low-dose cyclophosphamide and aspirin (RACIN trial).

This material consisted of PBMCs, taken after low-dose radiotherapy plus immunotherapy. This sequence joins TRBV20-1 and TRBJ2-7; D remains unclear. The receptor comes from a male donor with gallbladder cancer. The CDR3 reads CSARVYYEQYF. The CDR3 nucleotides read TGCAGTGCTAGAGTTTACTACGAGCAGTACTTC.